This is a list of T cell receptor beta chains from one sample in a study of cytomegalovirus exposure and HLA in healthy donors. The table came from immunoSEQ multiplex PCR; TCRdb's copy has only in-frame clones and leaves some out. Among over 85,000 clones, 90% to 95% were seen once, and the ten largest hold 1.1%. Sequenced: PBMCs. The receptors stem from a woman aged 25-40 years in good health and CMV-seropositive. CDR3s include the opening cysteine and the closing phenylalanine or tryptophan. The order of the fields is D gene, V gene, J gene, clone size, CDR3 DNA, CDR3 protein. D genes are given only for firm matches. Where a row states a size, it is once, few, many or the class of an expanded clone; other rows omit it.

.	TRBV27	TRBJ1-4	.	TGTGCCAGCAGTTTATCGGGACAAACTAATGAAAAACTGTTTTTT	CASSLSGQTNEKLFF
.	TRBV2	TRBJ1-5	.	TGTGCCAGCGGGACATATAATCAGCCCCAGCATTTT	CASGTYNQPQHF
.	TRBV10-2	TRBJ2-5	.	TGCGCCAGCAGTGGACTAGAGGAAGAGACCCAGTACTTC	CASSGLEEETQYF
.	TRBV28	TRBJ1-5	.	TGTGCCAGCACCCCAGACAGGAGCAATCAGCCCCAGCATTTT	CASTPDRSNQPQHF
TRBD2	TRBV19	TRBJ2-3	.	TGTGCCAGTAGTATGAGAGGCGGGAGGGCCGCAGATACGCAGTATTTT	CASSMRGGRAADTQYF
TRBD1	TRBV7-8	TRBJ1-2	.	TGTGCCAGCAGCATCCGGGACAGGTTCTCTAACTATGGCTACACCTTC	CASSIRDRFSNYGYTF
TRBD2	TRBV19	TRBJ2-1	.	TGTGCCAGTAGTATAGATCGGGGCGGGAGTAGGAGTGAGCAGTTCTTC	CASSIDRGGSRSEQFF
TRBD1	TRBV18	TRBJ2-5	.	TGTGCCAGCTCACCCCCGACAGGGGGAGAGACCCAGTACTTC	CASSPPTGGETQYF
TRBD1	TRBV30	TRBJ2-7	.	TGTGCCCTGTCAAGGGACAGTTTCTACGAGCAGTACTTC	CALSRDSFYEQYF
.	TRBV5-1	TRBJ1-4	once	TGCGCCAGCAGCTTGGTAGCGGGAGAGGTCGAAAAACTGTTTTTT	CASSLVAGEVEKLFF
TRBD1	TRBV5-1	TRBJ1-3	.	TGCGCCAGCAGCTTGCGGGCGGCCGGGACAGGGGGCACGTCTGTTGGAAACACCATATATTTT	CASSLRAAGTGGTSVGNTIYF
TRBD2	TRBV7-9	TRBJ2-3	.	TGTGCCACCAACGAACTAGCGAAGGGCACAGATACGCAGTATTTT	CATNELAKGTDTQYF
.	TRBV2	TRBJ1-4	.	TGTGCCAGCAGTGATTCCCAATTAGCATCCCGGGGTGAAAAACTGTTTTTT	CASSDSQLASRGEKLFF
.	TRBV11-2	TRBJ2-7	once	TGTGCCAGCAGCCTCCATCCGGTCTACGAGCAGTACTTC	CASSLHPVYEQYF
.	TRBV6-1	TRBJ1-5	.	TGTGCCAGCAGTCAGGAGGAGGGCAATCAGCCCCAGCATTTT	CASSQEEGNQPQHF
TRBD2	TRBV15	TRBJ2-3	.	TGTGCCACCAGCAGAGTCGGGAGGGAAGATACGCAGTATTTT	CATSRVGREDTQYF
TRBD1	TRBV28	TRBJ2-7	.	TGTGCCAGCAGTTTGGACAGGGTAAACGAGCAGTACTTC	CASSLDRVNEQYF
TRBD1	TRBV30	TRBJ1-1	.	TGTGCCTGGGGGGACAGGTTGAACACTGAAGCTTTCTTT	CAWGDRLNTEAFF
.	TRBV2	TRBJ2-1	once	TGTGCCAGCACCAACGTCCTTGGGGCTGAGCAGTTCTTC	CASTNVLGAEQFF
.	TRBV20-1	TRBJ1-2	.	TGCAGTGCCGCGCGGACAGACTACACCTTC	CSAARTDYTF
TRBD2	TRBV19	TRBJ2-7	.	TGTGCCAGTAGTATCCAGACTAGCGGCTCCTACGAGCAGTACTTC	CASSIQTSGSYEQYF
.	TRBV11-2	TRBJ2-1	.	TGTGCCAGCAGTGACCGATGGGCGGGACCGTACAATGAGCAGTTCTTC	CASSDRWAGPYNEQFF
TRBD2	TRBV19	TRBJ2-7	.	TGTGCCAGTAGTCTGCGGACTAGCGTGTTATACGAGCAGTACTTC	CASSLRTSVLYEQYF
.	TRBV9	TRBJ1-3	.	TGTGCCAGCAGCCCCCAAGCGGGGGCCCGTTCCTCTGGAAACACCATATATTTT	CASSPQAGARSSGNTIYF
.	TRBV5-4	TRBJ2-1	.	TGTGCCAGCAGCTTGGGAGGCGGGACGGTCTACAATGAGCAGTTCTTC	CASSLGGGTVYNEQFF
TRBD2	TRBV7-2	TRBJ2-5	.	TGTGCCAGCAGCTTAGGAGGGCTAGCGGGACGGGAGACCCAGTACTTC	CASSLGGLAGRETQYF
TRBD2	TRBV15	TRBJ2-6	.	TGTGCCACCTCAAGGTCGGGAGGTTCAGGGGCCAACGTCCTGACTTTC	CATSRSGGSGANVLTF
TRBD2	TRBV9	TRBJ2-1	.	TGTGCCAGCAGCTCAGGGACTAGCGGGGGCAATGAGCAGTTCTTC	CASSSGTSGGNEQFF
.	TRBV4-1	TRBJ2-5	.	TGCGCCAGCAGCCAATCGACAGAGTTCGTGTTGTCCCAGTACTTC	CASSQSTEFVLSQYF
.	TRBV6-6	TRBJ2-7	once	TGTGCCAGCAGTTACAGGCACAGACACTCACCCGAGCAGTACTTC	CASSYRHRHSPEQYF
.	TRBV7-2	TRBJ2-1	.	TGTGCCAGCAGCTTGCCCACTAGCAATGAGCAGTTCTTC	CASSLPTSNEQFF
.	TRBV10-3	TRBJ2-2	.	TGTGCCATCAGTGGCAAGTCGGTTAACACCGGGGAGCTGTTTTTT	CAISGKSVNTGELFF
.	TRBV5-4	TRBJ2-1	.	TGTGCCAGCAGCGGCCCACTCGGCGGGAAGGGGAATGAGCAGTTCTTC	CASSGPLGGKGNEQFF
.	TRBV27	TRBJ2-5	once	TGTGCCAGCAGTTTGAGCTTAGCGGATCAAGAGACCCAGTACTTC	CASSLSLADQETQYF
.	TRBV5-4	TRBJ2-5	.	TGTGCCAGCAGCTTGGAGGGGCCCCAAGAGACCCAGTACTTC	CASSLEGPQETQYF
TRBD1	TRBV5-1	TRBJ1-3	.	TGCGCCAGCAGCTTGGACCAGGGGGTGTGGAACACCATATATTTT	CASSLDQGVWNTIYF
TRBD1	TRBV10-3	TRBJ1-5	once	TGTGCCATCAGTGAGAACAACAGGGGCGGTCAGCCCCAGCATTTT	CAISENNRGGQPQHF
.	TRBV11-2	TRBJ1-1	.	TGTGCCAGCAGCTTAATGGGTAGGAGGAACACTGAAGCTTTCTTT	CASSLMGRRNTEAFF
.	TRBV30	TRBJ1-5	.	TGTGCCTGGAGTCGCGAGACAGCTTACAATCAGCCCCAGCATTTT	CAWSRETAYNQPQHF
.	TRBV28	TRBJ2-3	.	TGTGCCAGCATCCCTGGAGGGAAGAGTACGCAGTATTTT	CASIPGGKSTQYF
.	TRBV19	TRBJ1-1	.	TGTGCCAGTAGTATAGGCACAGGGAGGGTGGGAACTGAAGCTTTCTTT	CASSIGTGRVGTEAFF
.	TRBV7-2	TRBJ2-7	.	TGTGCCAGCAGCTTAGGGAGCGGAGGGGACTACGAGCAGTACTTC	CASSLGSGGDYEQYF
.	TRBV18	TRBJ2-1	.	TGTGCCAGCTCAATTGGGGCTAGCGTCAATGAGCAGTTCTTC	CASSIGASVNEQFF
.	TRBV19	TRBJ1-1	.	TGTGCCAGTAGTATAGGCGACAGAGCGAACACTGAAGCTTTCTTT	CASSIGDRANTEAFF
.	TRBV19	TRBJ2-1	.	TGTGCCAGTACCCCTTCGATTAGCAGCTACAATGAGCAGTTCTTC	CASTPSISSYNEQFF
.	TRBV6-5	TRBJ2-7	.	TGTGCCAGCAGTCTGGGAGATTGGACGGAGTACGAGCAGTACTTC	CASSLGDWTEYEQYF
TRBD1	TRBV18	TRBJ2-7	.	TGTGCCAGCTCCCTAGGACAGGGGATGGCCTACGAGCAGTACTTC	CASSLGQGMAYEQYF
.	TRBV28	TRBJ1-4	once	TGTGCCAGCAGTTTAGGGTCAGGCGATAATGAAAAACTGTTTTTT	CASSLGSGDNEKLFF
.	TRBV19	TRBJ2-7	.	TGTGCCAGTAGTATAAGAGGGATCCCCTCCTACGAGCAGTACTTC	CASSIRGIPSYEQYF
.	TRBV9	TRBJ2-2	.	TGTGCCAGCAGCGTAGCCGGGATACCAAGGGAGACCGGGGAGCTGTTTTTT	CASSVAGIPRETGELFF
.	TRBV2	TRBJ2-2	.	TGTGCCAGCAGGGGCTCGAGAACCGGGGAGCTGTTTTTT	CASRGSRTGELFF
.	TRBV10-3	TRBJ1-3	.	TGTGCCATCAGTGCTGTCAGATCTGGAAACACCATATATTTT	CAISAVRSGNTIYF
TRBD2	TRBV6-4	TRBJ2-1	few	TGTGCCAGCAGTGACGGGACTAGCGACTACAATGAGCAGTTCTTC	CASSDGTSDYNEQFF
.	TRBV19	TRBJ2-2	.	TGTGCCAGTAGTATTAGGGAGAGGAGCACCGGGGAGCTGTTTTTT	CASSIRERSTGELFF